Below, 32 T cell receptor beta chains from the same sample are listed, as sequenced in a study of blood T cell repertoires in COVID-19. The assay was immunoSEQ multiplex PCR, and TCRdb's table has in-frame clones only and misses some. This table has about 170,000 clones, roughly 85% appearing once. Sequencing was done on a sample of peripheral blood. The receptors come from a woman older than 75 with acute or convalescent COVID-19.

The chain combines TRBV3-1 (or the pseudogene TRBV3-2) with TRBJ2-5; 10 bases agree with TRBD2. This CDR3 region has 16 residues. V gave up 3 bases and J gave up 2 bases; unmatched junction bases: 6. Germline lookup yields CDR1 LGHDT and CDR2 YNNKEL (reference sequence). The CDR3 protein is CASSHRAGGRQETQYF. In DNA, the CDR3 is TGTGCCAGCAGCCACCGAGCGGGGGGGCGACAAGAGACCCAGTACTTC.

The chain recombines TRBV19 with TRBJ2-5, with 13 bases aligning to TRBD2. The length of the CDR3 is 19 residues. The germline CDR1 and CDR2 sequences are LNHDA and SQIVND (reference sequence). V shed 6 bases, J shed 5 bases, and the junction held 18 bases outside the gene matches. This CDR3 is CASSVLPTSGGLRGETQYF. The DNA for the CDR3 is TGTGCCAGTAGCGTTCTCCCGACTAGCGGGGGGCTCCGCGGGGAGACCCAGTACTTC.

J is TRBJ2-1 and V is TRBV30; possibly TRBD2 for D (5 bases). This CDR3 spans 14 amino acids. V dropped 8 bases and J dropped 6 bases, with 20 bases sitting between them. Looked up from germline, CDR1 is GTSNPN and CDR2 is SVGIG (reference sequence). DNA of the CDR3: TGTGCCAGCGGATCATATCGGCCGGGCAATGAGCAGTTCTTC. It specifies CASGSYRPGNEQFF.

The gene calls are TRBV9 and TRBJ1-5; D remains unclear. Germline V gene lookup returns CDR1 SGDLS and CDR2 YYNGEE. The V and J ends lost 5 bases and 3 bases respectively, with 9 bases between them. The CDR3 has 13 amino acids. The CDR3 protein is CASSKSINQPQHF. CDR3 nucleotide sequence: TGTGCCAGCAGTAAGAGTATCAATCAGCCCCAGCATTTT.

This chain connects TRBV10-3 to TRBJ1-5; D uncertain. CDR3 length: 13 residues. The germline V and J ends were trimmed by 2 bases and 8 bases, with 10 bases remaining between them. Germline-derived CDR1 and CDR2 are ENHRY and SYGVKD. The CDR3 protein is CAISEAGQEPQHF. The CDR3 DNA reads as TGTGCCATCAGTGAGGCGGGCCAGGAGCCCCAGCATTTT.

The chain recombines TRBV5-1 with TRBJ1-1, with 8 nucleotides matching TRBD1. Per the germline V gene, CDR1 is SGHRS and CDR2 is YFSETQ. The CDR3 totals 15 residues. V lost 6 bases and J lost 3; bases outside the gene matches: 10. This CDR3 is CASIPSTGVDTEAFF. The CDR3 coding sequence is TGCGCCAGCATTCCCTCGACAGGGGTGGACACTGAAGCTTTCTTT. Full variable domain (remainder filled in from reference TRBV5-1 and TRBJ1-1): KAGVTQTPRYLIKTRGQQVTLSCSPISGHRSVSWYQQTPGQGLQFLFEYFSETQRNKGNFPGRFSGRQFSNSRSEMNVSTLELGDSALYLCASIPSTGVDTEAFFGQGTRLTVV.

The J gene is TRBJ1-1, the V gene TRBV10-3; 8 bases line up with TRBD1. From germline, CDR1 is ENHRY and CDR2 SYGVKD. The CDR3 covers 14 residues. The junction had 4 bases not matched to a gene; V was cut back by 6 bases and J by 1 base. CDR3 amino acids: CAIRQGAQNTEAFF. The CDR3 region has the DNA TGTGCCATCAGGCAGGGGGCCCAGAACACTGAAGCTTTCTTT.

J is TRBJ2-3 and V is TRBV6-5, with 8 bases that match TRBD1. Germline V CDR1 and CDR2: MNHEY, SVGAGI. V shed 7 bases, J shed 4 bases, and the junction held 10 bases outside the gene matches. CDR3 length equals 15 residues. CDR3 loop: CASTIIWTGPDTQYF. The CDR3 nucleotides read TGTGCCAGCACAATTATATGGACAGGGCCAGATACGCAGTATTTT.

This chain's CDR3 is CATSDEAYEQYF. The CDR3 DNA sequence: TGTGCCACCAGTGACGAGGCCTACGAGCAGTACTTC. The J gene is TRBJ2-7, the V gene TRBV24-1; D is unresolved. Germline V CDR1 and CDR2: KGHDR, SFDVKD. The CDR3 spans 12 residues. Trimming shortened V by 4 bases and J by 2 bases, and 5 bases separated the two germline ends.

The V call is TRBV3-1 (or the pseudogene TRBV3-2), the J call TRBJ1-3; D may be TRBD1 (6 bases). The V end was cut by 1 base, the J end by 4 bases, with 11 bases between. The CDR3 totals 15 residues. CDR1 and CDR2 from the germline V gene are LGHDT and YNNKEL (reference sequence). CDR3 DNA sequence: TGTGCCAGCAGCCAAGCAGGGGATTGGGGAAACACCATATATTTT. Amino acid sequence: CASSQAGDWGNTIYF.

This clone appeared once. The chain couples TRBV29-1 to TRBJ2-4; a possible D gene is TRBD1 (6 bases). The CDR3 spans 13 residues. V gave up 1 base and J gave up 6 bases, with 10 bases separating them. The germline gives CDR1 SQVTM, CDR2 ANQGSEA. CDR3 residues: CSVEGTERNIQYF. The CDR3 DNA reads TGCAGCGTTGAAGGGACAGAGAGAAACATTCAGTACTTC.

This clone showed up just once. The chain carries TRBV7-9 and TRBJ2-2; 7 nucleotides agree with TRBD2. The CDR3 length is 17 residues. CDR1 and CDR2 from the germline V gene are SEHNR and FQNEAQ (reference sequence). Trimming at V came to 2 bases and at J to 1 base, leaving 7 bases not matched to a gene. The CDR3 nucleotides read TGTGCCAGCAGCTTACCCCCCGGGGGGATGAACACCGGGGAGCTGTTTTTT. Residues: CASSLPPGGMNTGELFF.

This clone was observed once. The rearrangement joins TRBV2 to TRBJ1-4; perhaps TRBD1 as D (5 bases). In germline, CDR1 is SNHLY, CDR2 FYNNEI. The CDR3 is made up of 14 amino acids. V lost 8 bases to trimming and J lost 4 bases, with 14 bases between them. The CDR3 nucleotides are TGTGCCAGCCGTCAACAGGCCTATAATGAAAAACTGTTTTTT. It encodes CASRQQAYNEKLFF.

The rearrangement links TRBV7-2 to TRBJ2-5; TRBD2 agrees at 9 bases. V lost 1 base and J lost 5; bases outside the gene matches: 8. Germline V gene lookup returns CDR1 SGHTA and CDR2 FQGNSA. The CDR3 spans 16 residues. The CDR3 sequence: CASSLVVAGGRETQYF. CDR3 DNA: TGTGCCAGCAGCTTAGTTGTTGCGGGGGGGCGGGAGACCCAGTACTTC.

This chain connects TRBV6-5 to TRBJ2-7, with D possibly TRBD1 on 6 matching bases. The length of the CDR3 is 13 residues. V was clipped by 6 bases and J by 4 bases, with 13 bases between them. Germline CDR1 and CDR2: MNHEY and SVGAGI. The chain's CDR3 is CASSIGGKYEQYF. DNA for the CDR3: TGTGCCAGCAGCATAGGGGGAAAATACGAGCAGTACTTC.

The chain uses TRBV7-9 and TRBJ2-7; D not resolved. The CDR3 sequence is 11 residues long. Deletions cut 5 bases from V and 3 bases from J, with 5 bases between. The germline V gene has CDR1 SEHNR and CDR2 FQNEAQ (reference sequence). This CDR3 reads CASSPLYEQYF. In DNA form, the CDR3 reads TGTGCCAGCAGCCCTCTCTACGAGCAGTACTTC.

V gene TRBV27 combines with J gene TRBJ2-7; the match to TRBD2 covers 12 bases. This CDR3 region has 16 residues. In germline, CDR1 is MNHEY, CDR2 SMNVEV (reference sequence). V was clipped by 5 bases and J by 2 bases; unmatched bases: 7. This CDR3 is CASSPTLAGGPYEQYF. CDR3 bases: TGTGCCAGCAGTCCCACCCTAGCGGGAGGGCCCTACGAGCAGTACTTC.

The rearrangement joins TRBV5-6 to TRBJ1-2, with 8 positions matching TRBD1. Germline V lookup: CDR1 SGHDT, CDR2 YYEEEE. V was clipped by 1 base and J by 3 bases; unmatched bases: 2. The CDR3 is 14 residues long. CDR3 in amino acids: CASSLQGQDYGYTF. The CDR3 nucleotides read TGTGCCAGCAGCTTGCAGGGACAGGACTATGGCTACACCTTC.

The chain has TRBV7-2 and TRBJ1-6; D not resolved. Germline CDR1 and CDR2: SGHTA and FQGNSA. The CDR3 consists of 16 residues. Trimming removed 3 bases at V and 9 bases at J, with 18 bases between. CDR3 bases: TGTGCCAGCAGCTTGGTCGCGGCAGCCGATGGTTCACCCCTCCACTTT. Amino acid sequence: CASSLVAAADGSPLHF.

This clone was picked up a small number of times. The chain recombines TRBV4-3 with TRBJ2-7, with 8 bases fitting TRBD2. J was trimmed by 2 bases and V by 4 bases; bases with no gene match: 7. In germline, CDR1 is LGHNA, CDR2 YSLEER. This CDR3 spans 15 amino acids. The CDR3 is CASSLGAGGTYEQYF. CDR3 sequence (DNA): TGCGCCAGCAGCCTGGGGGCGGGAGGCACCTACGAGCAGTACTTC.

A note on this clone: This CDR3 is also generated by other DNA sequences in the sample. The rearrangement links TRBV12-3 or TRBV12-4 to TRBJ2-7, with D perhaps matching TRBD1 (6 bases). The CDR3 length is 12 residues. V lost 5 bases, J lost 4 bases, and 9 bases lay in between. This chain's CDR3 is CASSLTGYEQYF. The CDR3 bases are TGTGCCAGCAGTCTTACAGGGTACGAGCAGTACTTC.

V is TRBV9 and J is TRBJ1-5; no reliable D call. The length of the CDR3 is 13 residues. Germline assignment: CDR1 SGDLS and CDR2 YYNGEE. V was clipped by 1 base and J by 9 bases, with 11 bases between them. CDR3 protein: CASSVREGGPQHF. Here the CDR3 DNA reads TGTGCCAGCAGCGTAAGGGAAGGAGGGCCCCAGCATTTT.

The V and J genes are TRBV6-5 and TRBJ2-7, with 7 nucleotides matching TRBD1. Trimming at V came to 6 bases and at J to 3 bases, leaving 5 bases not matched to a gene. Germline values: CDR1 MNHEY, CDR2 SVGAGI. This CDR3 spans 13 amino acids. This CDR3 reads CASRLGQDYEQYF. The CDR3 nucleotides read TGTGCCAGCAGACTCGGACAGGACTACGAGCAGTACTTC.

The chain couples TRBV27 to TRBJ1-5, with 10 bases fitting TRBD1. CDR3 length: 14 residues. Per the germline V gene, CDR1 is MNHEY and CDR2 is SMNVEV (reference sequence). Trimming cost V 8 bases and J 2 bases; bases outside gene matches: 3. The CDR3 DNA sequence: TGTGCCAGCCGGACAGGGGGAGGCAATCAGCCCCAGCATTTT. It specifies CASRTGGGNQPQHF.

The V and J genes are TRBV2 and TRBJ2-7; no clear D gene. Germline V lookup: CDR1 SNHLY, CDR2 FYNNEI. Trimming took 5 bases from V and 0 from J, leaving 5 bases between them. There are 12 residues in the CDR3. CDR3 DNA sequence: TGTGCCAGCAGTCGTAGCTCCTACGAGCAGTACTTC. Translation: CASSRSSYEQYF.

The table lists this clone with a count of one. This sequence joins TRBV5-4 and TRBJ2-3; 7 bases line up with TRBD2. V lost 0 bases and J lost 1; bases outside the gene matches: 2. This CDR3 has 15 residues. In germline, CDR1 is SGHNT, CDR2 YYREEE (reference sequence). CDR3 sequence (DNA): TGTGCCAGCAGCTTGGGGGGGGGTGGCACAGATACGCAGTATTTT. Its translation: CASSLGGGGTDTQYF.

This chain links TRBV15 with TRBJ2-5; no clear D. Looked up from germline, CDR1 is LNHNV and CDR2 is YYDKDF (reference sequence). Trimming took off 1 base at V and 5 bases at J, with 11 bases between the two ends. CDR3 length: 14 residues. The CDR3 nucleotides are TGTGCCACCAGCAGAGGTCCGGGTGGGGAGACCCAGTACTTC. As protein: CATSRGPGGETQYF.

This chain connects TRBV19 to TRBJ2-2; 7 positions agree with TRBD2. J lost 1 base, V lost 5 bases, and 4 bases had no gene match. Germline V gene lookup returns CDR1 LNHDA and CDR2 SQIVND (reference sequence). The CDR3 runs 15 residues. Here the CDR3 reads CASSLLAVNTGELFF. The CDR3 DNA is TGTGCCAGTAGTTTGCTAGCGGTGAACACCGGGGAGCTGTTTTTT.

The V gene is TRBV2, the J gene TRBJ2-7, with 9 positions matching TRBD2. The CDR3 runs 15 residues. With V trimmed by 4 bases and J by 4 bases, 8 bases remained unmatched. The V gene's germline CDR1 is SNHLY and CDR2 FYNNEI. Here the CDR3 DNA reads TGTGCCAGCAGTGGGAGTAGCGGGAGTGGTTACGAGCAGTACTTC. This codes for CASSGSSGSGYEQYF.

This clone was seen a handful of times. The V call is TRBV29-1, the J call TRBJ1-5, with TRBD1 matching over 7 bases. Trimming removed 4 bases from V and 3 bases from J; junction bases left unmatched: 12. Looked up from germline, CDR1 is SQVTM and CDR2 is ANQGSEA. The CDR3 is 16 amino acids. The CDR3 DNA follows: TGCAGCGTTGTAATCGCCGGGACAGACTTCAATCAGCCCCAGCATTTT. Protein product: CSVVIAGTDFNQPQHF.

The V call is TRBV19, the J call TRBJ1-2, with 7 bases lining up with TRBD1. The V and J ends lost 5 bases and 4 bases, in that order; junction bases with no gene match: 13. Germline V lookup: CDR1 LNHDA, CDR2 SQIVND (reference sequence). CDR3 length: 16 amino acids. The CDR3 loop is CASSDMRRQGGYGYTF. The CDR3 coding sequence is TGTGCCAGTAGTGACATGCGGCGACAGGGCGGCTATGGCTACACCTTC. Together with reference TRBV19 and TRBJ1-2, the CDR3 gives the full variable domain: DGGITQSPKYLFRKEGQNVTLSCEQNLNHDAMYWYRQDPGQGLRLIYYSQIVNDFQKGDIAEGYSVSREKKESFPLTVTSAQKNPTAFYLCASSDMRRQGGYGYTFGSGTRLTVV.

The rearrangement links TRBV6-5 to TRBJ2-5, with a tentative D call TRBD1 (6 bases). Trimming took 6 bases from V and 1 from J, leaving 12 bases between them. CDR3 length equals 14 residues. Germline V CDR1 and CDR2: MNHEY, SVGAGI. CDR3 sequence: CASSGTQTQETQYF. The CDR3 bases are TGTGCCAGCAGCGGGACACAGACCCAAGAGACCCAGTACTTC.